One T cell receptor beta chain is described in this entry. The antigen is undetermined. Here immunoSEQ multiplex PCR was the method, and the copy in TCRdb shows in-frame clones only, minus some. The sample lists around 23,000 clones; 76% were seen once. Losses at the gene ends were 3 bases for V and 1 base for J; bases not matched to a gene: 3. Germline loops: CDR1 MDHEN, CDR2 SYDVKM. The CDR3 runs 15 residues. This record comes from a study of CD4 T cells in relation to SARS-CoV-2 and coronaviruses. Overall study context: Negative control cultures got HIV-1 Nef peptides or no peptide. The HLA restriction of the shared crossreactive spike epitopes was mapped. Study observations and caveats: Pre-pandemic and post-infection samples never came from the same donor.

Before the COVID-19 pandemic, during about 2011-2019, CD4+ T cells were taken from unexposed donors. After approximately ten days of culture, CD4+ T cells were isolated. Sequencing input: CD4+ T cells from PBMCs, cultured in vitro. The source is a human donor in good health. The J gene is TRBJ1-3, the V gene TRBV28, with TRBD1 matching 7 bases. CDR3 sequence: CASSFQGGSGNTIYF. The CDR3 nucleotides read TGTGCCAGCAGTTTCCAGGGGGGATCTGGAAACACCATATATTTT.